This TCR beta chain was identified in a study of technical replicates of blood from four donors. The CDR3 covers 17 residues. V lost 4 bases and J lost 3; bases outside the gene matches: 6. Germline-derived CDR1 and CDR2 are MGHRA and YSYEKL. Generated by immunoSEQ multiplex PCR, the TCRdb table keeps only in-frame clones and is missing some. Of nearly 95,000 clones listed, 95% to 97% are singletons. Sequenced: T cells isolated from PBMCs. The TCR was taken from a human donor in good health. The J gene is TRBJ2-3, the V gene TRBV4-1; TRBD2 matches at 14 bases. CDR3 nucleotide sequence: TGCGCCAGCAGCCTATCCGGACTAGCGGGAGGAACAGATACGCAGTATTTT. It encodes CASSLSGLAGGTDTQYF.